In this sample, the clone carrying this T cell receptor beta chain turned up a few times. No antigen is known for it. The table came from immunoSEQ multiplex PCR; TCRdb's copy has only in-frame clones and leaves some out. The sample carries over 80,000 clones, around 84% recorded once. CDR1 and CDR2 from the germline V gene are MGHRA and YSYEKL. The CDR3 spans 16 residues. Trimming took off 0 bases at V and 0 bases at J, with 6 bases between the two ends. This sample was included in a study of cytomegalovirus exposure and HLA in healthy donors. Across the study: It was reported in a later analysis that the 120 or so validation repertoires used the same platform as the approximately 620 first-cohort repertoires. Overall study findings and caveats: Some public TCRs appeared in many individuals, while most sequences were rare.

The sequencing sample was made of PBMCs. The TCR originated in a young man in good health and CMV-seropositive. V and J are TRBV4-1 and TRBJ2-6; no firm D call. For the CDR3, the DNA is TGCGCCAGCAGCCAAGAACCGGGCTCTGGGGCCAACGTCCTGACTTTC. This encodes CASSQEPGSGANVLTF.